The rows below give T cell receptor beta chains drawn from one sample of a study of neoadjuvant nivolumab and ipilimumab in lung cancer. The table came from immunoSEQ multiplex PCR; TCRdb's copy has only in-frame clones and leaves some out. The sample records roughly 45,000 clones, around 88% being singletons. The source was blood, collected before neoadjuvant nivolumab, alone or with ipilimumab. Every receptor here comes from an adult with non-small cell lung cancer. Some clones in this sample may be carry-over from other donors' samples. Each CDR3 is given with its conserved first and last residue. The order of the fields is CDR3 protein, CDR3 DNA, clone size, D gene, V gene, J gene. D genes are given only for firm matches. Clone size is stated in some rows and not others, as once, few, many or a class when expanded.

CDR3 protein: CASIDRLKSYSNQPQHF
CDR3 DNA: TGTGCCAGCATTGACAGGTTAAAATCATATAGCAATCAGCCCCAGCATTTT
clone size: .
D gene: .
V gene: TRBV6-1
J gene: TRBJ1-5

CDR3 protein: CASSTNRGTETQYF
CDR3 DNA: TGTGCCAGCTCAACTAACAGGGGTACTGAGACCCAGTACTTC
clone size: .
D gene: TRBD1
V gene: TRBV18
J gene: TRBJ2-5

CDR3 protein: CASSLLNTEAFF
CDR3 DNA: TGTGCCAGCAGCTTACTGAACACTGAAGCTTTCTTT
clone size: .
D gene: .
V gene: TRBV7-9
J gene: TRBJ1-1

CDR3 protein: CAWSAYGAYEQYF
CDR3 DNA: TGTGCCTGGAGTGCATACGGGGCCTACGAGCAGTACTTC
clone size: .
D gene: .
V gene: TRBV30
J gene: TRBJ2-7

CDR3 protein: CASSSTQGLGQETQYF
CDR3 DNA: TGCGCCAGCAGCTCCACTCAGGGACTTGGGCAAGAGACCCAGTACTTC
clone size: .
D gene: .
V gene: TRBV5-1
J gene: TRBJ2-5

CDR3 protein: CAIRDRGSNTDTQYF
CDR3 DNA: TGTGCCATCAGGGACAGGGGTTCCAACACAGATACGCAGTATTTT
clone size: .
D gene: TRBD1
V gene: TRBV10-3
J gene: TRBJ2-3

CDR3 protein: CASSYSLAGQYEQYF
CDR3 DNA: TGTGCCAGCAGTTACTCGCTGGCGGGACAATACGAGCAGTACTTC
clone size: .
D gene: .
V gene: TRBV6-5
J gene: TRBJ2-7

CDR3 protein: CASSFPGAGRQETQYF
CDR3 DNA: TGTGCCAGCAGCTTCCCAGGGGCAGGGAGGCAAGAGACCCAGTACTTC
clone size: .
D gene: .
V gene: TRBV11-2
J gene: TRBJ2-5

CDR3 protein: CASSPWGPTYNEQFF
CDR3 DNA: TGTGCCAGCAGCCCATGGGGACCCACCTACAATGAGCAGTTCTTC
clone size: .
D gene: .
V gene: TRBV6-5
J gene: TRBJ2-1

CDR3 protein: CASSPGRDSGNTIYF
CDR3 DNA: TGTGCCAGCTCACCGGGCAGGGACTCTGGAAACACCATATATTTT
clone size: .
D gene: .
V gene: TRBV18
J gene: TRBJ1-3

CDR3 protein: CASSTTGTISYEQYF
CDR3 DNA: TGCGCCAGCAGTACGACCGGGACGATCTCCTACGAGCAGTACTTC
clone size: .
D gene: .
V gene: TRBV5-1
J gene: TRBJ2-7

CDR3 protein: CASTNAGANYGYTF
CDR3 DNA: TGTGCCAGCACCAACGCCGGGGCCAACTATGGCTACACCTTC
clone size: .
D gene: .
V gene: TRBV9
J gene: TRBJ1-2

CDR3 protein: CASSLVAGEETQYF
CDR3 DNA: TGTGCCAGCAGCTTGGTGGCAGGGGAAGAGACCCAGTACTTC
clone size: .
D gene: .
V gene: TRBV5-4
J gene: TRBJ2-5

CDR3 protein: CASSFPSGSGSYNEQFF
CDR3 DNA: TGTGCCAGCAGTTTTCCCTCGGGTAGCGGGTCATACAATGAGCAGTTCTTC
clone size: .
D gene: TRBD2
V gene: TRBV25-1
J gene: TRBJ2-1

CDR3 protein: CAWSVGTLNEQFF
CDR3 DNA: TGTGCCTGGAGTGTCGGGACACTCAATGAGCAGTTCTTC
clone size: once
D gene: .
V gene: TRBV30
J gene: TRBJ2-1

CDR3 protein: CASSLASGYEQFF
CDR3 DNA: TGTGCCAGCAGCTTAGCTAGTGGCTATGAGCAGTTCTTC
clone size: few
D gene: .
V gene: TRBV7-6
J gene: TRBJ2-1

CDR3 protein: CASSRTGANVLTF
CDR3 DNA: TGTGCCAGCAGCCGGACTGGGGCCAACGTCCTGACTTTC
clone size: .
D gene: .
V gene: TRBV14
J gene: TRBJ2-6

CDR3 protein: CASSDSGVNQPQHF
CDR3 DNA: TGTGCCAGCAGTGACTCAGGGGTAAATCAGCCCCAGCATTTT
clone size: .
D gene: .
V gene: TRBV2
J gene: TRBJ1-5

CDR3 protein: CASSRDVPDTQYF
CDR3 DNA: TGCGCCAGCAGCCGCGATGTACCAGATACGCAGTATTTT
clone size: once
D gene: .
V gene: TRBV4-3
J gene: TRBJ2-3

CDR3 protein: CASSPGQTSGNTIYF
CDR3 DNA: TGCGCCAGCAGCCCGGGACAGACGTCTGGAAACACCATATATTTT
clone size: .
D gene: TRBD1
V gene: TRBV5-1
J gene: TRBJ1-3

CDR3 protein: CASSSRSGWVEQYF
CDR3 DNA: TGTGCCAGCAGCTCCCGTTCTGGTTGGGTCGAGCAGTACTTC
clone size: .
D gene: .
V gene: TRBV5-4
J gene: TRBJ2-7

CDR3 protein: CASSLGASWVNEQFF
CDR3 DNA: TGTGCCAGCAGCTTAGGAGCTAGCTGGGTGAATGAGCAGTTCTTC
clone size: .
D gene: .
V gene: TRBV7-2
J gene: TRBJ2-1

CDR3 protein: CASTQGGSRTGEQYF
CDR3 DNA: TGTGCCAGTACCCAGGGAGGAAGTCGGACGGGCGAGCAGTACTTC
clone size: .
D gene: .
V gene: TRBV19
J gene: TRBJ2-7

CDR3 protein: CASSTTLSNTEAFF
CDR3 DNA: TGCGCCAGCAGCACGACACTTTCCAACACTGAAGCTTTCTTT
clone size: few
D gene: .
V gene: TRBV5-1
J gene: TRBJ1-1

CDR3 protein: CSVEERTENTEAFF
CDR3 DNA: TGCAGCGTTGAGGAACGGACAGAGAACACTGAAGCTTTCTTT
clone size: .
D gene: .
V gene: TRBV29-1
J gene: TRBJ1-1

CDR3 protein: CASSQDPRGVQPQHF
CDR3 DNA: TGTGCCAGCAGCCAAGATCCGAGGGGGGTACAGCCCCAGCATTTT
clone size: .
D gene: .
V gene: TRBV4-2
J gene: TRBJ1-5

CDR3 protein: CAWQAGVYEQYF
CDR3 DNA: TGTGCCTGGCAAGCGGGAGTATACGAGCAGTACTTC
clone size: .
D gene: TRBD2
V gene: TRBV30
J gene: TRBJ2-7

CDR3 protein: CASSSSFSGQYF
CDR3 DNA: TGTGCCAGCAGTTCCTCATTTTCCGGACAGTACTTC
clone size: .
D gene: .
V gene: TRBV27
J gene: TRBJ2-7

CDR3 protein: CASSAGLAGGLLAKNIQYF
CDR3 DNA: TGTGCCAGCAGTGCGGGACTAGCGGGAGGGCTACTAGCCAAAAACATTCAGTACTTC
clone size: once
D gene: TRBD2
V gene: TRBV2
J gene: TRBJ2-4